Following are 22 T cell receptor beta chains from one sample sequenced in a study of human T cells and chemical hapten exposure. Sample time point: pre-sensitization, week 0. Described treatment: therapeutic diphenylcyclopropenone sensitization with weekly scalp DPC. Each CDR3 protein is one row after TCRdb ran MiXCR on the RACE reads. This sample has under 400,000 distinct CDR3 sequences; roughly 5.3% occur once, and the top ten carry 2.6%. The sequenced sample was whole blood, obtained in connection with sensitization to the hapten diphenylcyclopropenone (DPC). These TCRs come from a woman in her 50s with alopecia areata. Some clones in this sample may be carry-over from other donors' samples.

Many counts were recorded for this clonotype. This sequence joins TRBV21-1 and TRBJ2-3. TRBV21-1 is a pseudogene segment. The CDR3 has 15 residues. This chain's CDR3 is CASSKVLAEPYTQYF. CDR3 coding DNA: TGTGCCAGCAGCAAAGTCCTTGCAGAACCCTATACGCAGTATTTT.

There are many counts of this clonotype. The chain recombines TRBV6-2 or TRBV6-3 with TRBJ1-1; D perhaps matches TRBD1 (5 bases). The V and J ends lost 5 bases and 5 bases respectively, with 12 bases between them. The CDR3 loop spans 13 amino acids. Germline V gene sequence: CDR1 MNHEY, CDR2 SVGEGT. The CDR3 DNA sequence: TGTGCCAGCAGTCGTCTACAGGTGACTGAAGCTTTCTTT. Translation: CASSRLQVTEAFF.

The V gene is TRBV20-1, the J gene TRBJ1-4; no reliable D call. Germline CDR1 is DFQATT and CDR2 is SNEGSKA (reference sequence). This CDR3 region has 12 residues. V dropped 3 bases and J dropped 4 bases, with 6 bases sitting between them. CDR3 protein: CSARAINEKLFF. The CDR3 DNA reads as TGCAGTGCTAGGGCCATTAATGAAAAACTGTTTTTT.

This clonotype was detected ten times or more. CDR3 in amino acids: CASTQSGGNNEQFF. In DNA form, the CDR3 reads TGTGCCAGCACCCAGAGCGGGGGTAACAATGAGCAGTTCTTC. This chain joins TRBV6-2 or TRBV6-3 and TRBJ2-1; TRBD2 matches 8 bases. The germline gives CDR1 MNHEY, CDR2 SVGEGT. The CDR3 spans 14 residues. V shed 7 bases, J shed 5 bases, and the junction held 7 bases outside the gene matches.

This clonotype occurred many times. The chain employs TRBV6-2 or TRBV6-3 and TRBJ2-1; 13 nucleotides line up with TRBD2. Looked up from germline, CDR1 is MNHEY and CDR2 is SVGEGT. J was trimmed by 6 bases and V by 7 bases; bases with no gene match: 3. There are 14 residues in the CDR3. The CDR3 coding sequence is TGTGCCAGCACCCGACTAGCGGGAGGCAATGAGCAGTTCTTC. Its protein is CASTRLAGGNEQFF.

V gene TRBV2 combines with J gene TRBJ1-1; no clear D gene. The germline CDR1 and CDR2 sequences are SNHLY and FYNNEI. With 7 bases removed from V and 5 bases from J, the gap between germline ends came to 14 bases. CDR3 length: 13 residues. In nucleotides, the CDR3 is TGTGCCAGCAAGGAGGGCATCGGGACTGAAGCTTTCTTT. It translates to CASKEGIGTEAFF.

This clonotype was counted ten times or more. The chain has TRBV20-1 and TRBJ2-7; the match to TRBD1 covers 11 bases. Germline V CDR1 and CDR2: DFQATT, SNEGSKA (reference sequence). The V segment lost 6 bases and the J segment 0 bases; nucleotides outside the gene matches: 4. The CDR3 sequence is 14 residues long. The CDR3 sequence is CSAEDRGHSYEQYF. The CDR3 DNA sequence: TGCAGTGCGGAGGACAGGGGGCACTCCTACGAGCAGTACTTC.

V usage is TRBV5-1 and J usage is TRBJ1-1; no clear D gene. The CDR3 has 15 amino acids. The V gene lost 0 bases and the J gene lost 2 bases, with 11 bases spanning the gap. Germline V gene sequence: CDR1 SGHRS, CDR2 YFSETQ. DNA for the CDR3: TGCGCCAGCAGCTTGGCCGGCAAGCAAAACACTGAAGCTTTCTTT. This codes for CASSLAGKQNTEAFF.

This clonotype was recorded at least ten times. V usage is TRBV5-1 and J usage is TRBJ1-2; 7 nucleotides line up with TRBD1. CDR1 is SGHRS, CDR2 YFSETQ, per germline. Losses at the gene ends were 2 bases for V and 4 bases for J; bases not matched to a gene: 2. CDR3 size: 13 residues. The CDR3 is CASSLRDSYGYTF. The CDR3 DNA reads TGCGCCAGCAGCTTACGGGACAGCTATGGCTACACCTTC.

This clonotype came up a few times. The CDR3 spells CAIGNGGVRDTQYF. The CDR3 DNA sequence: TGTGCCATCGGGAACGGGGGGGTTAGAGATACGCAGTATTTT. This chain uses TRBV10-3 with TRBJ2-3; 8 positions match TRBD2. The germline V gene encodes CDR1 ENHRY and CDR2 SYGVKD. V shed 8 bases and J 5 bases; nucleotides not matched to a gene: 9. CDR3 length: 14 amino acids.

This clonotype was seen a few times. This chain joins TRBV12-3 or TRBV12-4 and TRBJ1-1, with D possibly being TRBD1 (5 bases). V was cut by 5 bases and J by 7 bases, with 8 bases left in between. The length of the CDR3 is 11 residues. Here the CDR3 reads CASSGGLEAFF. For the CDR3, the DNA is TGTGCCAGCAGTGGGGGTCTTGAAGCTTTCTTT.

The chain carries TRBV6-1 and TRBJ1-1; D might be TRBD1 (5 bases). CDR1 is MNHNS and CDR2 is SASEGT in the germline V gene. CDR3 length: 12 residues. The V end lost 2 bases, the J end lost 8 bases, and 9 bases lay between the germline ends. The CDR3 DNA reads TGTGCCAGCAGTGAAAGGGCAGGGGAAGCTTTCTTT. Protein product: CASSERAGEAFF.

This clonotype was seen ten or more times. The chain links TRBV3-1 to TRBJ2-3; 7 bases match TRBD2. The germline CDR1 and CDR2 sequences are LGHDT and YNNKEL (reference sequence). The CDR3 sequence is 15 residues long. The J segment lost 2 bases and the V segment lost 2 bases, leaving 4 bases of the junction unmatched. The CDR3 sequence is CASSQTSAFTDTQYF. CDR3 coding DNA: TGTGCCAGCAGCCAAACTAGCGCCTTCACAGATACGCAGTATTTT.

This clonotype was observed many times. This chain links TRBV28 with TRBJ2-7, with 11 bases lining up with TRBD1. The CDR3 is 15 residues long. In germline, CDR1 is MDHEN, CDR2 SYDVKM. V lost 6 bases and J lost 6; bases outside the gene matches: 10. In nucleotides, the CDR3 is TGTGCCAGCAGCCCTGGAGGACAGGGGGCGGTCGAGCAGTACTTC. This sequence encodes CASSPGGQGAVEQYF.

The chain couples TRBV6-5 to TRBJ1-5; D might be TRBD1 (5 bases). The CDR3 contains 15 residues. CDR1 is MNHEY and CDR2 is SVGAGI in the germline V gene. Trimming shortened V by 4 bases and J by 6 bases, and 16 bases separated the two germline ends. The CDR3 spells CASSSSRATGQPQHF. CDR3 bases: TGTGCCAGCAGTTCGTCCAGGGCCACAGGTCAGCCCCAGCATTTT.

This clonotype has a count of ten or more. Written as DNA, the CDR3 is TGTGCCAGCAGCTTAGGACTAGCTCCGCCTCGCGATGAGCAGTTCTTC. Translating gives CASSLGLAPPRDEQFF. This chain connects TRBV7-2 to TRBJ2-1; 7 positions match TRBD2. CDR1 and CDR2 (germline): SGHTA, FQGNSA. CDR3 size: 16 residues. Losses at the gene ends were 1 base for V and 8 bases for J; bases not matched to a gene: 11.

This clonotype has a count of ten or more. V is TRBV7-9 and J is TRBJ2-7, with D hard to call. CDR3 length: 14 amino acids. The germline V gene encodes CDR1 SEHNR and CDR2 FQNEAQ (reference sequence). V was trimmed by 2 bases and J by 0 bases, leaving 8 bases between them. CDR3 residues: CASSLIGSSYEQYF. CDR3 bases: TGTGCCAGCAGCTTAATAGGCAGCTCCTACGAGCAGTACTTC.

This clonotype was recorded many times. The chain links TRBV9 to TRBJ2-1, with D perhaps assigned TRBD1 or TRBD2 (5 bases each). This CDR3 comprises 15 residues. Germline CDR1 is SGDLS and CDR2 is YYNGEE. The V gene lost 0 bases and the J gene lost 6 bases, with 13 bases spanning the gap. In DNA form, the CDR3 reads TGTGCCAGCAGCGTAGATGGGGGAGAGGGCAATGAGCAGTTCTTC. Its protein is CASSVDGGEGNEQFF.

In its sample, this clonotype was seen many times. The V call is TRBV23-1, the J call TRBJ2-5; D is possibly TRBD2 (5 bases). TRBV23-1 carries the ORF label, with uncertain function. Trimming removed 11 bases from V and 1 base from J, with 14 bases in between. The CDR3 length is 13 residues. This chain's CDR3 is CASGGSTQETQYF. The CDR3 DNA reads as TGCGCCTCCGGAGGCAGTACCCAAGAGACCCAGTACTTC.

V gene TRBV12-3 or TRBV12-4 combines with J gene TRBJ2-6; D gene ambiguous. CDR3 length: 17 amino acids. The V gene lost 5 bases and the J gene lost 0 bases, with 14 bases spanning the gap. CDR3 amino acids: CASSQASRFSGANVLTF. The CDR3 nucleotides read TGTGCCAGCAGTCAAGCGTCCAGGTTCTCTGGGGCCAACGTCCTGACTTTC.

This clonotype was observed a few times. The chain carries TRBV5-4 and TRBJ2-7; TRBD2 agrees at 11 bases. The length of the CDR3 is 15 residues. The V gene's germline CDR1 is SGHNT and CDR2 YYREEE (reference sequence). Trimming removed 0 bases from V and 4 bases from J; junction bases left unmatched: 3. CDR3 protein: CASSLVGTSGYEQYF. As DNA, the CDR3 is TGTGCCAGCAGCTTGGTCGGGACTAGCGGTTACGAGCAGTACTTC.

This clonotype showed up just a few times. V usage is TRBV11-2 and J usage is TRBJ2-7, with unresolved D. The CDR3 is made up of 13 amino acids. V was cut by 3 bases and J by 2 bases, with 8 bases left in between. The germline V gene encodes CDR1 SGHAT and CDR2 FQNNGV. The CDR3 spells CASSFASTYEQYF. As DNA, the CDR3 is TGTGCCAGCAGCTTTGCCTCGACCTACGAGCAGTACTTC.